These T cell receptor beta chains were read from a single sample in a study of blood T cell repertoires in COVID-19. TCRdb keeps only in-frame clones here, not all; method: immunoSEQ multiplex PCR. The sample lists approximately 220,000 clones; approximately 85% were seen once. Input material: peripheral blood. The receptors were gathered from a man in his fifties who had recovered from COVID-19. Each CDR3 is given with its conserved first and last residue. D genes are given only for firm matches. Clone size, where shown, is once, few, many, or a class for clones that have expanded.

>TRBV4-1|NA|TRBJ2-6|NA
CASSPQRARTGANVLTF
TGCGCCAGCAGCCCACAGAGGGCAAGGACTGGGGCCAACGTCCTGACTTTC
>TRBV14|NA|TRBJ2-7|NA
CASSPRQVGDEQYF
TGTGCCAGCAGCCCCCGACAGGTAGGCGACGAGCAGTACTTC
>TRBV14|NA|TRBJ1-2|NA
CASSQERQAPNYGYTF
TGTGCCAGCAGCCAAGAGCGACAGGCGCCTAACTATGGCTACACCTTC
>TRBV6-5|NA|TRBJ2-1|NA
CASSTTPHREQFF
TGTGCCAGCAGCACTACCCCCCATAGGGAGCAGTTCTTC
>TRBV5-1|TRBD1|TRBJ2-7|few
CASATGPNWEQYF
TGCGCCAGCGCGACAGGGCCGAATTGGGAGCAGTACTTC
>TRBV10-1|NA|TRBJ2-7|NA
CASQDSGGYEQYF
TGCGCCAGCCAGGACAGTGGGGGTTACGAGCAGTACTTC
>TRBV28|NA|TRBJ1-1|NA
CASCTGSGSTEAFF
TGTGCCAGCTGCACCGGATCGGGTTCCACTGAAGCTTTCTTT
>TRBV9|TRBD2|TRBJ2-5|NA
CASSGGLAGGQETQYF
TGTGCCAGCAGCGGTGGACTAGCGGGAGGCCAAGAGACCCAGTACTTC
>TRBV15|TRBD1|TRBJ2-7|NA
CATSRGRTGFEQYF
TGTGCCACCAGCAGAGGCCGGACAGGCTTCGAGCAGTACTTC
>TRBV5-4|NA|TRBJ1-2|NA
CASSLEGRGQPYGYTF
TGTGCCAGCAGCTTGGAGGGCAGGGGCCAACCCTATGGCTACACCTTC
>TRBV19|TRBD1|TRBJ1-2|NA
CASTPQGRYGYTF
TGTGCCAGTACCCCACAGGGGCGTTATGGCTACACCTTC
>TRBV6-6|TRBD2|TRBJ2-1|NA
CASSDRTSGSLGQFF
TGTGCCAGCAGCGACCGGACTAGCGGGAGTTTAGGGCAGTTCTTC
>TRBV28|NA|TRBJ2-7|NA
CASSPSGASVSYEQYF
TGTGCCAGCAGTCCCTCGGGAGCTAGCGTGTCCTACGAGCAGTACTTC
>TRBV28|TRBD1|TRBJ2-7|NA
CASSSLGDRVAYEQYF
TGTGCCAGCAGTTCTCTAGGGGACAGGGTAGCCTACGAGCAGTACTTC
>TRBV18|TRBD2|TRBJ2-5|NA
CASSPTSGRAGKTQYF
TGTGCCAGCTCACCGACTAGCGGGAGGGCTGGGAAGACCCAGTACTTC
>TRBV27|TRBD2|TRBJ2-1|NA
CASSPFGAGVRNEQFF
TGTGCCAGCAGTCCCTTCGGAGCGGGAGTTAGGAATGAGCAGTTCTTC
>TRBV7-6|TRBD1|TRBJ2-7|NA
CASSSLSGTAYEQYF
TGTGCCAGCAGCTCACTATCCGGGACAGCCTACGAGCAGTACTTC
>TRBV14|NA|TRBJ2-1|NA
CASSQGGPLTYNEQFF
TGTGCCAGCAGCCAAGGGGGGCCCTTAACGTACAATGAGCAGTTCTTC
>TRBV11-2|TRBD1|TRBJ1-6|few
CASRGTGGRSPLHF
TGTGCCAGCAGAGGGACAGGGGGGCGATCACCCCTCCACTTT
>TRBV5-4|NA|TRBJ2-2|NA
CASSSALGSRELFF
TGTGCCAGCAGCTCGGCCCTGGGCTCTAGGGAGCTGTTTTTT